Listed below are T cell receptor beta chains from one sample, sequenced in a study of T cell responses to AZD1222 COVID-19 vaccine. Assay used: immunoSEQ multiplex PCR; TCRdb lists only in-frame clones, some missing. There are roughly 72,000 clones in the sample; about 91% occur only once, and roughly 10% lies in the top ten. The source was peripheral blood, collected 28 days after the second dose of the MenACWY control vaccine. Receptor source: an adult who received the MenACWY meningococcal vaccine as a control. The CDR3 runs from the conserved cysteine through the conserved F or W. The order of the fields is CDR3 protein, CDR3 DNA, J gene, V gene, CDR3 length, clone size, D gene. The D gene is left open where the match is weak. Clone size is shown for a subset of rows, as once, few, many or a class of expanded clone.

CASRREGVNTEAFF TGCGCCAGCAGACGAGAGGGAGTGAACACTGAAGCTTTCTTT TRBJ1-1 TRBV5-1 14 . .
CASSLQGSQETQYF TGTGCCAGCAGCTTACAGGGCTCCCAAGAGACCCAGTACTTC TRBJ2-5 TRBV11-1 14 . .
CASSYSPDATEAFF TGTGCCAGCAGTTACTCCCCGGATGCGACTGAAGCTTTCTTT TRBJ1-1 TRBV6-5 14 . .
CASSLSTNTEAFF TGTGCCAGCAGCTTGAGCACGAACACTGAAGCTTTCTTT TRBJ1-1 TRBV5-6 13 . .
CASSTGTGAGYTF TGTGCCAGCAGCACCGGGACAGGGGCTGGCTACACCTTC TRBJ1-2 TRBV5-6 13 . TRBD1
CASSPGGQTTQETQYF TGTGCCAGCAGTCCGGGGGGCCAGACAACTCAAGAGACCCAGTACTTC TRBJ2-5 TRBV5-4 16 once .
CASSFYIAGGGEKLFF TGTGCCAGCAGTTTTTATATTGCAGGGGGCGGAGAAAAACTGTTTTTT TRBJ1-4 TRBV7-9 16 once TRBD1
CASSETLPGGPAQHF TGTGCCAGCAGTGAAACCCTTCCAGGGGGGCCCGCCCAGCATTTT TRBJ1-5 TRBV6-1 15 . TRBD1
CASSPTGQGGSEAFF TGTGCCAGCTCACCAACGGGACAGGGAGGGTCTGAAGCTTTCTTT TRBJ1-1 TRBV18 15 . TRBD1
CASSQDRPGQGIGEKLFF TGTGCCAGCAGCCAAGATCGGCCCGGACAGGGGATCGGTGAAAAACTGTTTTTT TRBJ1-4 TRBV4-2 18 once TRBD1
CASSITGADSPLHF TGTGCCAGTAGTATTACAGGAGCCGATTCACCCCTCCACTTT TRBJ1-6 TRBV19 14 . .
CASARTGAPANEKLFF TGTGCCAGCGCGAGGACAGGGGCACCGGCTAATGAAAAACTGTTTTTT TRBJ1-4 TRBV27 16 . TRBD1
CASSLAGQPQHF TGTGCCAGCAGCCTAGCTGGTCAGCCCCAGCATTTT TRBJ1-5 TRBV3-1/TRBV3-2 12 . .
CASSLGSGETQYF TGTGCCAGCTCACTAGGGTCAGGGGAGACCCAGTACTTC TRBJ2-5 TRBV18 13 . .
CASSLTGDAQYF TGTGCCAGCAGCTTGACGGGGGATGCGCAGTATTTT TRBJ2-3 TRBV11-3 12 . .
CAIMALAGGADTQYF TGTGCCATCATGGCGCTAGCGGGGGGGGCAGATACGCAGTATTTT TRBJ2-3 TRBV10-3 15 . TRBD2
CASSLVGGPQETQYF TGTGCCAGCAGCTTAGTCGGGGGGCCTCAAGAGACCCAGTACTTC TRBJ2-5 TRBV7-9 15 . .
CASSADRAELGQYF TGCGCCAGCAGCGCCGACAGGGCCGAACTGGGGCAGTACTTC TRBJ2-7 TRBV5-1 14 . TRBD1
CATTPGRDYNEQFF TGTGCCACCACCCCGGGACGGGACTACAATGAGCAGTTCTTC TRBJ2-1 TRBV21-1 14 . .
CASSLNGGDHQETQYF TGTGCCAGCAGCTTAAACGGCGGGGATCACCAAGAGACCCAGTACTTC TRBJ2-5 TRBV7-2 16 . .
CASSFPTGNTEAFF TGTGCCAGCAGCTTTCCAACGGGGAACACTGAAGCTTTCTTT TRBJ1-1 TRBV5-6 14 . .
CASSLGITDRVNNYGYTF TGTGCCAGCAGCTTAGGAATTACGGACAGGGTTAATAACTATGGCTACACCTTC TRBJ1-2 TRBV7-9 18 . TRBD1
CASSLDGDYGYTF TGCGCCAGCAGCCTCGACGGCGACTATGGCTACACCTTC TRBJ1-2 TRBV5-1 13 . .
CASSLAGTKTDEQFF TGCGCCAGCAGCTTGGCCGGGACTAAGACGGATGAGCAGTTCTTC TRBJ2-1 TRBV5-1 15 . TRBD2
CASKRQGSNTGELFF TGTGCCAGCAAAAGACAGGGCTCGAACACCGGGGAGCTGTTTTTT TRBJ2-2 TRBV19 15 many TRBD1
CASSPGQPYGYTF TGTGCCAGCAGTCCCGGACAGCCCTATGGCTACACCTTC TRBJ1-2 TRBV7-9 13 . .
CASSSNAGTAGTEAFF TGTGCCAGCAGCTCCAACGCCGGGACGGCGGGGACTGAAGCTTTCTTT TRBJ1-1 TRBV7-2 16 . .